This T cell receptor (beta chain) originates from a study of human T cells and chemical hapten exposure. Time point meaning: pre-sensitization, week 0. Stated treatment: therapeutic diphenylcyclopropenone sensitization with weekly scalp DPC. MiXCR, applied by TCRdb to the RACE reads, yields one record per CDR3 protein. The profile covers some 200,000 distinct CDR3 sequences, with approximately 31% appearing a single time and just under 3% taken by the ten largest. The CDR3 length is 15 residues. From germline, CDR1 is SNHLY and CDR2 FYNNEI. V lost 7 bases, J lost 8 bases, and 10 bases stayed unmatched.

The gene calls are TRBV2 and TRBJ2-1; the match to TRBD2 covers 11 bases. This clonotype originated in a woman in her 30s with alopecia areata. Some clones in this sample may be carry-over from other donors' samples. Sequenced material: whole blood, taken in connection with sensitization to the hapten diphenylcyclopropenone (DPC). CDR3 in DNA: TGTGCCAGCACTGCGTCTAGCGGGGGGTCTTATGAGCAGTTCTTC. Translated: CASTASSGGSYEQFF.